This T cell receptor (beta chain) was sequenced during a study of CD8 T cells in Susac syndrome. The multiple sclerosis control group was made up of treatment-naive patients with stable or active relapsing-remitting disease. TEMRA cells were FACS-enriched, while CD8+ and CD4+ T cells were negatively isolated. RNA in amounts of roughly 0.5 to 1 ug was reverse transcribed with random hexamers. With immunoSEQ multiplex PCR, TCR beta CDR3 was amplified across 54 Vbeta and 13 Jbeta. TCRdb analysed the immunoSEQ multiplex PCR reads with MiXCR anew, one entry per CDR3 protein. This table has 150,000 to 200,000 distinct CDR3 sequences, approximately 95% appearing once. The CDR3 extends over 15 amino acids. Unmatched junction bases numbered 6, after V lost 8 bases and J lost 1 base. Per germline, CDR1 SEHNR and CDR2 FQNEAQ (reference sequence).

The TCR originated in a human donor with multiple sclerosis. The sequenced sample consisted of CD4+ T cells from PBMCs. The V gene is TRBV7-9, the J gene TRBJ2-3; 10 positions match TRBD2. The CDR3 loop is CASGIAGGRTDTQYF. For the CDR3, the DNA is TGTGCCAGCGGAATAGCGGGGGGCCGCACAGATACGCAGTATTTT.